This T cell receptor (beta chain) was captured by sequencing in a study of blood T cells in healthy people across ages. Regarding the study as a whole: When set beside aged donors, long-lived donors presented more naive CD4+ cells and higher diversity. Expanded clonotype changes were possibly confounded by unknown donor CMV status.

This clonotype has just a few counts. Its target is unknown. Primed by a sample-barcoded 5' primer and a J-beta primer mix, a second PCR proceeded for about 7 to 12 cycles. TCRdb reprocessed the 5' RACE reads with MiXCR, giving one entry per CDR3 protein. The data contain about 760,000 distinct CDR3 sequences, 56% of them singletons. V trimming: 3 bases; J trimming: 5 bases; junction bases outside the gene matches: 4. Germline V gene data show CDR1 as DFQATT and CDR2 as SNEGSKA (reference sequence). CDR3 length: 14 amino acids. This chain links TRBV20-1 with TRBJ2-1; 10 positions match TRBD2. This clonotype originated in a man aged 35-49 years in good health. The sequencing input was blood. As DNA, the CDR3 is TGCAGTGCTAGGGGACTAGCGCGGAACAATGAGCAGTTCTTC. It specifies CSARGLARNNEQFF.